This T cell receptor beta chain was observed in a study of blood T cells in healthy people across ages. Sample-barcoded 5' priming and a J-beta primer mix drove a second PCR of roughly 7 to 11 cycles. A single record per CDR3 protein comes from TCRdb applying MiXCR to the 5' RACE reads. The data hold 800,000 or so distinct CDR3 sequences, with approximately 25% observed a single time. This sample also appeared in a second study, on T cells of mothers and their children. From that study: Every mother supplied over 9.5 million TCR beta CDR3 reads and every child 2.5 million to 3.5 million.

Material for sequencing was blood. The source of this sequence is a boy under 18 in good health.

CDR3 nucleotide sequence: TGTGCCAGCAGCCAGGGACTAGCGGGAGGGCGGAGCACAGATACGCAGTATTTT. Protein product: CASSQGLAGGRSTDTQYF. This chain links TRBV4-2 with TRBJ2-3; 16 nucleotides match TRBD2. Trimming took 3 bases from V and 0 from J; bases not matched to a gene: 3. This CDR3 is built from 18 residues. The germline V gene has CDR1 LGHNA and CDR2 YNFKEQ.